One sample yielded the 32 T cell receptor beta chains listed below, sequenced in a study of early T cells in non-severe SARS-CoV-2 infection. One entry per CDR3 protein, called by TCRdb with MiXCR from the 5' RACE reads. The repertoire holds some 67,000 distinct CDR3 sequences, with roughly 13% as singletons. The sample taken for sequencing was whole blood. These receptors all stem from an adult who was a healthcare worker with PCR-confirmed SARS-CoV-2 infection or an uninfected control (not recorded which).

The sample holds a few counts of this clonotype. The chain links TRBV5-1 to TRBJ2-1, with D perhaps matching TRBD1 or TRBD2 (6 bases each). The CDR3 consists of 16 residues. V lost 4 bases and J lost 4, with 18 bases in between. Germline V gene lookup returns CDR1 SGHRS and CDR2 YFSETQ. The CDR3, as DNA: TGCGCCAGCAGCCCCCTCCCGGGGGCCTCTTACAATGAGCAGTTCTTC. Protein product: CASSPLPGASYNEQFF.

Here the CDR3 reads CASSYSAGQLTDTQYF. In nucleotides, the CDR3 is TGTGCCAGCAGTTACTCCGCGGGACAGCTGACAGATACGCAGTATTTT. This sequence joins TRBV6-6 and TRBJ2-3; tentatively, D is TRBD1 (7 bases). Germline V gives CDR1 MNHNY, CDR2 SVGAGI (reference sequence). Between the trimmed V and J ends, which lost 0 bases and 3 bases, there was a span of 13 bases. The CDR3 runs to 16 residues.

This clonotype was counted many times. This chain connects TRBV15 to TRBJ2-7; 7 bases match TRBD2. V was clipped by 1 base and J by 0 bases; unmatched bases: 3. CDR1 and CDR2 from the germline V gene are LNHNV and YYDKDF (reference sequence). CDR3 size: 15 residues. The CDR3 sequence is CATSRVGTISYEQYF. CDR3 DNA: TGTGCCACCAGCAGAGTAGGGACTATCTCCTACGAGCAGTACTTC.

V usage is TRBV7-2 and J usage is TRBJ2-7; no clear D. Trimming left V 5 bases short and J 3 bases short, with 11 bases between. The germline V gene encodes CDR1 SGHTA and CDR2 FQGNSA. The CDR3 length is 13 residues. The CDR3 bases are TGTGCCAGCAGCAAAAAGGAAGTCTACGAGCAGTACTTC. Translating gives CASSKKEVYEQYF.

This clonotype was counted between two and nine times. The rearrangement uses TRBV11-2 and TRBJ2-3; D gene uncertain. This CDR3 is built from 14 residues. Germline assignment: CDR1 SGHAT and CDR2 FQNNGV. Trimming took 3 bases from V and 9 from J, leaving 16 bases between them. CDR3 DNA sequence: TGTGCCAGCAGCTTTAAATTTCTAGGCGCGACGCAGTATTTT. It yields the protein CASSFKFLGATQYF.

This clonotype has a handful of counts. V gene TRBV2 combines with J gene TRBJ2-1, with 8 positions matching TRBD2. The trim removed 3 bases at V and 10 bases at J, leaving 11 bases unmatched. This CDR3 contains 15 residues. Germline V gene data show CDR1 as SNHLY and CDR2 as FYNNEI. This chain's CDR3 is CASSDVVAGLSEQFF. The CDR3 bases are TGTGCCAGCAGTGACGTGGTAGCGGGGTTAAGCGAGCAGTTCTTC.

This clonotype was found a few times. The genes are TRBV5-1 and TRBJ1-5; no clear D. With 0 bases removed from V and 3 bases from J, the gap between germline ends came to 10 bases. The CDR3 length is 15 residues. Germline assignment: CDR1 SGHRS and CDR2 YFSETQ. The CDR3 here is CASSLARPNNQPQHF. In DNA, the CDR3 is TGCGCCAGCAGCTTGGCCCGACCGAACAATCAGCCCCAGCATTTT.

The chain is built from TRBV19 and TRBJ2-7; maybe TRBD1 (5 bases). V was shortened by 5 bases and J by 1 base, with 9 bases between the two germline ends. The V gene's germline CDR1 is LNHDA and CDR2 SQIVND (reference sequence). The CDR3 contains 13 residues. Written as DNA, the CDR3 is TGTGCCAGTAGTGGCAGGGTGTCCTACGAGCAGTACTTC. Protein product: CASSGRVSYEQYF.

V usage is TRBV5-1 and J usage is TRBJ2-5, with D possibly being TRBD2 (6 bases). The CDR3 runs 15 residues. The V end was cut by 1 base, the J end by 0 bases, with 10 bases between. Germline V lookup: CDR1 SGHRS, CDR2 YFSETQ. The CDR3 DNA sequence: TGCGCCAGCAGCTTGAGCGGGCCGAACCAAGAGACCCAGTACTTC. It codes for CASSLSGPNQETQYF.

This clonotype was recorded at least ten times. The chain is built from TRBV30 and TRBJ1-2; D is perhaps TRBD1 (5 bases). The CDR3 loop spans 13 amino acids. Trimming pared 8 bases from V and 8 bases from J, leaving 21 bases between. Germline CDR1 GTSNPN, CDR2 SVGIG (reference sequence). The CDR3 nucleotides read TGTGCCCTACTCCTACAGGACGCCTACGGCTACACCTTC. This translates into CALLLQDAYGYTF.

Regarding this clonotype: It may be a read error: a sequence one base away is much more abundant. This sequence joins TRBV5-4 and TRBJ2-2; D may be TRBD1 or TRBD2 (5 bases each). The length of the CDR3 is 16 residues. The V gene's germline CDR1 is SGHNT and CDR2 YYREEE (reference sequence). In nucleotides, the CDR3 is TGTACCAGCAGCCCCAGGGCTGGGACCTCCACCGGGGAGCTGTTTTTT. Its translation: CTSSPRAGTSTGELFF.

The chain joins TRBV12-3 or TRBV12-4 to TRBJ2-3; TRBD1 matches 7 bases. Trimming removed 6 bases from V and 2 bases from J; junction bases left unmatched: 8. There are 15 residues in the CDR3. The DNA for the CDR3 is TGTGCCAGCAGGTCCACAGGGGCCCTCACAGATACGCAGTATTTT. Translation gives CASRSTGALTDTQYF.

This clonotype was observed many times. The chain recombines TRBV7-8 with TRBJ2-7; 12 nucleotides agree with TRBD2. The CDR3 has 15 amino acids. V gave up 4 bases and J gave up 5 bases; unmatched junction bases: 6. CDR1 SGHVS and CDR2 FQNEAQ come from the germline V gene. The CDR3 coding sequence is TGTGCCAGCAGCTCCCTAGCGGGAGGGCGGGACGAGCAGTACTTC. This gives the protein CASSSLAGGRDEQYF. The complete variable domain, with remaining parts taken from reference TRBV7-8 and TRBJ2-7, reads GAGVSQSPRYKVAKRGQDVALRCDPISGHVSLFWYQQALGQGPEFLTYFQNEAQLDKSGLPSDRFFAERPEGSVSTLKIQRTQQEDSAVYLCASSSLAGGRDEQYFGPGTRLTVT.

The chain is built from TRBV7-9 and TRBJ2-3; D possibly matches TRBD1 or TRBD2 (5 bases each). Trimming took 3 bases from V and 4 from J, leaving 11 bases between them. This CDR3 has 14 residues. Germline V gene sequence: CDR1 SEHNR, CDR2 FQNEAQ (reference sequence). CDR3 in DNA: TGTGCCAGCAGCTTCGGACGGGGCGCAGATACGCAGTATTTT. This codes for CASSFGRGADTQYF.

This clonotype has ten or more counts. V gene TRBV4-1 combines with J gene TRBJ1-6; D call uncertain. CDR1 is MGHRA and CDR2 is YSYEKL in the germline V gene. V shed 3 bases and J shed 0 bases, with 6 bases lying between them. The CDR3 runs 15 residues. The DNA for the CDR3 is TGCGCCAGCAGCCAGGGGATCTCCTATAATTCACCCCTCCACTTT. It encodes CASSQGISYNSPLHF.

This clonotype was detected a few times. The chain combines TRBV20-1 with TRBJ2-2; perhaps TRBD1 as D (5 bases). CDR1 and CDR2 from the germline V gene are DFQATT and SNEGSKA (reference sequence). Trimming cost V 0 bases and J 1 base, with 12 bases left between them. The CDR3 consists of 16 residues. As DNA, the CDR3 is TGCAGTGCTAGAGAGGACCAGGGATGGAACACCGGGGAGCTGTTTTTT. Protein sequence: CSAREDQGWNTGELFF.

This clonotype has only a few counts. The CDR3 DNA reads TGTGCTAGTGGCCCATGGGGGGCGGATCAGCCCCAGCATTTT. Translation: CASGPWGADQPQHF. V and J are TRBV12-5 and TRBJ1-5; a weak D match, TRBD1 (6 bases). Germline V gene sequence: CDR1 LGHNT, CDR2 FRNRAP. Trimming took 6 bases from V and 5 from J, leaving 14 bases between them. This CDR3 is built from 14 residues.

This clonotype was counted at least ten times. The CDR3 here is CAWSAGRLNSPLHF. The CDR3 DNA follows: TGTGCCTGGAGTGCGGGAAGGCTGAATTCACCCCTCCACTTT. The chain has TRBV30 and TRBJ1-6, with D unresolved. The CDR3 loop spans 14 amino acids. Germline CDR1 reads GTSNPN; CDR2 reads SVGIG (reference sequence). V gave up 1 base and J gave up 7 bases, with 11 bases separating them.

This rearrangement joins TRBV19 to TRBJ2-4, with a weak D call TRBD2 (5 bases). The CDR3 totals 14 residues. Germline V gene data show CDR1 as LNHDA and CDR2 as SQIVND (reference sequence). V lost 6 bases, J lost 6 bases, and 15 bases lay in between. The CDR3 coding sequence is TGTGCCAGTAGCGCCGGGGTAGGGCGAAACATTCAGTACTTC. Translating gives CASSAGVGRNIQYF.

The V call is TRBV7-6, the J call TRBJ2-7; possibly TRBD1 for D (6 bases). The CDR3 has 16 residues. V was cut by 5 bases and J by 2 bases, with 19 bases left in between. The germline V gene encodes CDR1 SGHVS and CDR2 FNYEAQ. This chain's CDR3 is CASSLWTADITYEQYF. In nucleotides, the CDR3 is TGTGCCAGCAGCCTCTGGACAGCTGATATTACCTACGAGCAGTACTTC.

This clonotype was seen at least ten times. The chain has TRBV4-3 and TRBJ2-3, with 14 bases aligning to TRBD2. This CDR3 contains 16 residues. Per the germline V gene, CDR1 is LGHNA and CDR2 is YSLEER. The V and J ends lost 8 bases and 0 bases, in that order; junction bases with no gene match: 4. The CDR3 sequence: CASARLAGGSTDTQYF. CDR3 nucleotide sequence: TGCGCCAGCGCTAGACTAGCGGGAGGGAGCACAGATACGCAGTATTTT.

This clonotype has only a few counts. This chain connects TRBV6-6 to TRBJ2-5; 11 bases map to TRBD1. The junction had 10 bases not matched to a gene; V was cut back by 5 bases and J by 2 bases. This CDR3 is 17 amino acids long. From germline, CDR1 is MNHNY and CDR2 SVGAGI (reference sequence). DNA of the CDR3: TGTGCCAGCAGTCCCGGGACAGGGGGTCTCGTACAAGAGACCCAGTACTTC. Its translation is CASSPGTGGLVQETQYF.

This chain uses TRBV12-3 or TRBV12-4 with TRBJ1-4, with D hard to call. Between the trimmed V and J ends, which lost 3 bases and 5 bases, there was a span of 10 bases. The length of the CDR3 is 14 residues. DNA of the CDR3: TGTGCCAGCAGTTTGGCAGGATACAATGAAAAACTGTTTTTT. Translating it yields CASSLAGYNEKLFF.

This clonotype was counted ten times or more. This chain uses TRBV29-1 with TRBJ2-7; D is ambiguous. Germline CDR1 SQVTM, CDR2 ANQGSEA. The CDR3 length is 13 residues. The V gene lost 4 bases and the J gene lost 0 bases, with 10 bases spanning the gap. The CDR3 bases are TGCAGCGTTGTGGGGTGGGGCTCCTACGAGCAGTACTTC. Its translation: CSVVGWGSYEQYF.

The V gene is TRBV5-4, the J gene TRBJ2-5; D assignment may be TRBD1 or TRBD2 (5 bases each). The CDR3 extends over 16 amino acids. V gave up 0 bases and J gave up 2 bases, with 14 bases separating them. CDR1 is SGHNT and CDR2 is YYREEE in the germline V gene (reference sequence). The CDR3 DNA reads TGTGCCAGCAGCTTGGACCGGGGCCTTACACAAGAGACCCAGTACTTC. Protein: CASSLDRGLTQETQYF.

The CDR3 DNA reads as TGTGCCAGCAGTACCCGACAGGCCTCTTCATCCTACAATGAGCAGTTCTTC. Its protein product is CASSTRQASSSYNEQFF. The J gene is TRBJ2-1, the V gene TRBV6-6; D might be TRBD1 (6 bases). V lost 5 bases, J lost 1 base, and 18 bases lay in between. The CDR3 length is 17 residues. The V gene's germline CDR1 is MNHNY and CDR2 SVGAGI (reference sequence).

A few counts support this clonotype. The chain uses TRBV18 and TRBJ2-1; 9 positions agree with TRBD2. The CDR3 consists of 16 residues. The germline V gene has CDR1 KGHSH and CDR2 LQKENI. The ends lost 5 bases at V and 3 bases at J; junction bases unmatched: 8. CDR3 nucleotide sequence: TGTGCCAGCTCAACCTTGGCTAGCGGGGACTACAATGAGCAGTTCTTC. It codes for CASSTLASGDYNEQFF. Full variable domain (outside the CDR3, taken from reference TRBV18 and TRBJ2-1): NAGVMQNPRHLVRRRGQEARLRCSPMKGHSHVYWYRQLPEEGLKFMVYLQKENIIDESGMPKERFSAEFPKEGPSILRIQQVVRGDSAAYFCASSTLASGDYNEQFFGPGTRLTVL.

This chain links TRBV5-6 with TRBJ2-4; a weak D match, TRBD2 (5 bases). The CDR3 is 17 amino acids. Germline-derived CDR1 and CDR2 are SGHDT and YYEEEE. The ends were cut back, 4 bases at V and 2 bases at J, with 19 bases in the middle. The CDR3 region is CASSNLAGSGTKNIQYF. In DNA, the CDR3 is TGTGCCAGCAGCAATCTGGCTGGGAGTGGGACCAAAAACATTCAGTACTTC.

The rearrangement links TRBV29-1 to TRBJ2-1, with D perhaps matching TRBD1 (5 bases). The CDR3 consists of 16 residues. CDR1 is SQVTM and CDR2 is ANQGSEA in the germline V gene. Trimming pared 0 bases from V and 0 bases from J, leaving 12 bases between. In nucleotides, the CDR3 is TGCAGCGTTGAAGATTCCAGGGCAAACTCCTACAATGAGCAGTTCTTC. Translation gives CSVEDSRANSYNEQFF.

This clonotype was counted many times. V is TRBV3-1 and J is TRBJ2-1; tentative D call: TRBD2 (6 bases). This CDR3 has 16 amino acids. Trimming cost V 0 bases and J 3 bases, with 12 bases left between them. Germline CDR1 is LGHDT and CDR2 is YNNKEL (reference sequence). The CDR3 sequence: CASSQEWAGNYNEQFF. Written as DNA, the CDR3 is TGTGCCAGCAGCCAAGAGTGGGCGGGAAACTACAATGAGCAGTTCTTC.

This clonotype was counted ten times or more. The chain is built from TRBV18 and TRBJ1-6; 7 bases map to TRBD1. The germline CDR1 and CDR2 sequences are KGHSH and LQKENI. V shed 5 bases, J shed 5 bases, and the junction held 6 bases outside the gene matches. This CDR3 spans 15 amino acids. CDR3 DNA: TGTGCCAGCTCATCGGAGACAGGGAATAATTCACCCCTCCACTTT. Protein product: CASSSETGNNSPLHF.

This clonotype has only a few counts. The chain recombines TRBV12-3 or TRBV12-4 with TRBJ2-3, with 9 bases matching TRBD1. This CDR3 spans 15 amino acids. Trimming removed 6 bases from V and 6 bases from J; junction bases left unmatched: 10. For the CDR3, the DNA is TGTGCCAGCAGCATGAAGGGACAGGGTACCGATACGCAGTATTTT. Residues: CASSMKGQGTDTQYF.